A single count supports the clone carrying this T cell receptor (beta chain). The source of the sample is a study of blood T cell repertoires in COVID-19. Germline CDR1 SNHLY, CDR2 FYNNEI. Trimming removed 2 bases at V and 6 bases at J, with 12 bases between. The CDR3 loop spans 14 amino acids. Clones were read by immunoSEQ multiplex PCR, and TCRdb kept only the in-frame ones, dropping some. The sample lists some 67,000 clones; roughly 73% were seen once. This TCR came from a woman aged 55-69 years with acute or convalescent COVID-19. Sequenced: peripheral blood. The chain links TRBV2 to TRBJ2-3; D might be TRBD2 (5 bases). For the CDR3, the DNA is TGTGCCAGCAGTGAAAGGTCTAGCTCGGATACGCAGTATTTT. It encodes CASSERSSSDTQYF.